A selection of T cell receptor beta chains follows, all from one sample in a study of shared clonotypes between healthy human individuals. The repertoire was sequenced with immunoSEQ multiplex PCR; TCRdb's copy has only in-frame clones and lacks some. The sample includes about 2.3 million clones, around 92% of them seen just once. Sequencing used naive CD4+ T cells from PBMCs. The receptor set was obtained from a man aged 18 to 35 in good health. Some clones in this sample may be carry-over from other donors' samples. Each CDR3 is given with its conserved first and last residue. D genes are given only for firm matches.

>TRBD1|TRBV28|TRBJ2-7
CASSKRQGAMYEQYF
TGTGCCAGCAGTAAAAGACAGGGGGCCATGTACGAGCAGTACTTC
>TRBD1|TRBV28|TRBJ1-2
CASSAYRGAVLGYTF
TGTGCCAGCAGTGCCTACAGGGGGGCGGTTCTTGGCTACACCTTC
>TRBD2|TRBV18|TRBJ2-1
CASSPGTSGGRDEQFF
TGTGCCAGCTCACCCGGGACTAGCGGGGGCAGGGATGAGCAGTTCTTC
>TRBD2|TRBV29-1|TRBJ2-7
CSVEGGASGRGSYEQYF
TGCAGCGTTGAAGGAGGGGCTAGCGGGAGGGGGTCCTACGAGCAGTACTTC
>.|TRBV20-1|TRBJ2-1
CSASSYEQFF
TGCAGTGCTAGCTCTTATGAGCAGTTCTTC
>TRBD2|TRBV5-1|TRBJ2-1
CASSLSTLGWGREGPGNEQFF
TGCGCCAGCAGCTTGTCGACCCTCGGTTGGGGACGGGAGGGCCCGGGCAATGAGCAGTTCTTC
>TRBD1|TRBV7-9|TRBJ2-3
CASSLSSRGSTDTQYF
TGTGCCAGCAGCTTATCCTCCAGGGGGAGCACAGATACGCAGTATTTT
>.|TRBV7-9|TRBJ1-3
CASRSDGGTIYF
TGTGCCAGCAGGTCAGACGGGGGAACCATATATTTT
>.|TRBV28|TRBJ2-2
CASGLNTGELFF
TGTGCCAGCGGTCTAAACACCGGGGAGCTGTTTTTT
>.|TRBV4-3|TRBJ2-7
CASSQVFGNYEQYF
TGCGCCAGCAGCCAAGTGTTCGGAAACTACGAGCAGTACTTC
>TRBD1|TRBV5-4|TRBJ2-7
CASSPGTGTYEQYF
TGTGCCAGCAGCCCCGGGACAGGGACCTACGAGCAGTACTTC
>TRBD1|TRBV6-5|TRBJ1-2
CASSYSRTGHGYTF
TGTGCCAGCAGTTACTCTCGGACAGGACATGGCTACACCTTC
>.|TRBV5-1|TRBJ2-2
CASSLAWPNTGELFF
TGCGCCAGCAGCTTGGCCTGGCCGAACACCGGGGAGCTGTTTTTT
>.|TRBV5-1|TRBJ2-5
CASSLVQETQYF
TGCGCCAGCAGCCTCGTACAAGAGACCCAGTACTTC
>.|TRBV7-9|TRBJ1-1
CASSRPGDGTEAFF
TGTGCCAGCAGTAGACCGGGGGATGGCACTGAAGCTTTCTTT
>TRBD1|TRBV7-8|TRBJ1-1
CASSRQGQGTEAFF
TGTGCCAGCAGCCGACAGGGTCAGGGCACTGAAGCTTTCTTT
>TRBD2|TRBV29-1|TRBJ2-1
CSVETSGRNEQFF
TGCAGCGTGGAGACTAGCGGGAGAAATGAGCAGTTCTTC
>.|TRBV5-1|TRBJ2-2
CASSLGQPTGELFF
TGCGCCAGCAGCTTAGGACAGCCTACCGGGGAGCTGTTTTTT